One sample yielded the 15 T cell receptor beta chains listed below, sequenced in a study of PD-L1 blockade in urothelial cancer. As for time point: pretreatment peripheral blood. Some clones are missing from TCRdb's copy, which holds only in-frame ones; the method was immunoSEQ multiplex PCR. This sample yields 60,000 to 75,000 clones, of which approximately 84% are seen a single time; around 14% belongs to the top ten. The source material was PBMCs, sampled around atezolizumab (anti-PD-L1) treatment. The receptors stem from a man aged 60 to 69 with urothelial cancer.

A word on this clone: In the same sample, other DNA sequences code for this CDR3. The chain combines TRBV27 with TRBJ2-7; possibly TRBD2 for D (7 bases). This CDR3 has 12 amino acids. With 8 bases removed from V and 4 bases from J, the gap between germline ends came to 12 bases. Germline V CDR1 and CDR2: MNHEY, SMNVEV (reference sequence). CDR3 nucleotides: TGTGCCAGCTCGAAGGGGGGGTACGAGCAGTACTTC. Its translation: CASSKGGYEQYF.

This chain uses TRBV7-6 with TRBJ2-5; TRBD2 agrees at 8 bases. The CDR3 covers 15 residues. V shed 3 bases, J shed 5 bases, and the junction held 8 bases outside the gene matches. The germline CDR1 and CDR2 sequences are SGHVS and FNYEAQ. CDR3 DNA: TGTGCCAGCAGCTTGCAGCGGGGGTTCGGGGAGACCCAGTACTTC. It specifies CASSLQRGFGETQYF. The variable domain in full, completed from reference TRBV7-6 and TRBJ2-5, reads GAGVSQSPRYKVTKRGQDVALRCDPISGHVSLYWYRQALGQGPEFLTYFNYEAQQDKSGLPNDRFSAERPEGSISTLTIQRTEQRDSAMYRCASSLQRGFGETQYFGPGTRLLVL.

V and J are TRBV6-1 and TRBJ2-3; D possibly corresponds to TRBD2 (7 bases). CDR3 length: 14 residues. From germline, CDR1 is MNHNS and CDR2 SASEGT. V shed 7 bases and J shed 2 bases, with 13 bases lying between them. The CDR3 DNA sequence: TGTGCCAGCAACCGGGGGGCTTACACAGATACGCAGTATTTT. The encoded protein is CASNRGAYTDTQYF.

The genes are TRBV5-3 and TRBJ1-1; a possible D gene is TRBD1 (5 bases). TRBV5-3 is annotated as an ORF whose role is uncertain. The CDR3 loop spans 20 amino acids. V was pared by 0 bases and J by 5 bases, with 29 bases between. The CDR3: CARSLEAISHWGGMGTEAFF. The CDR3 DNA follows: TGTGCCAGAAGCTTGGAGGCCATATCCCATTGGGGGGGAATGGGTACTGAAGCTTTCTTT.

The J gene is TRBJ2-5, the V gene TRBV5-1; a weak D match, TRBD1 (5 bases). V was cut by 1 base and J by 3 bases, with 13 bases left in between. This CDR3 comprises 15 residues. Germline CDR1 and CDR2: SGHRS and YFSETQ. CDR3 amino acids: CASSLTTGLEETQYF. The CDR3 DNA reads as TGCGCCAGCAGCTTGACCACAGGTCTTGAAGAGACCCAGTACTTC.

This chain connects TRBV5-1 to TRBJ1-1; 9 bases are shared with TRBD1. This CDR3 has 14 residues. CDR1 SGHRS and CDR2 YFSETQ come from the germline V gene. Losses at the gene ends were 5 bases for V and 4 bases for J; bases not matched to a gene: 6. CDR3 loop: CASRGGTGITEAFF. Here the CDR3 DNA reads TGCGCCAGCAGGGGGGGGACAGGGATCACTGAAGCTTTCTTT.

This clone was observed a single time. This chain joins TRBV27 and TRBJ2-7; 8 bases agree with TRBD2. CDR3 length equals 14 residues. Germline CDR1 MNHEY, CDR2 SMNVEV (reference sequence). Trimming at V came to 1 base and at J to 6 bases, leaving 5 bases not matched to a gene. The CDR3 coding sequence is TGTGCCAGCAGTTTATTTCAGGCGGGAGGCGAGCAGTACTTC. Its protein product is CASSLFQAGGEQYF.

V and J are TRBV7-2 and TRBJ1-2; D remains unclear. Trimming stripped 1 base from V and 8 bases from J, with 11 bases between. This CDR3 spans 13 amino acids. The germline gives CDR1 SGHTA, CDR2 FQGNSA. The DNA for the CDR3 is TGTGCCAGCAGCTTAGAGTCAGGCGGGGGCTACACCTTC. Residues: CASSLESGGGYTF.

This clone was seen only a few times. This rearrangement joins TRBV18 to TRBJ1-2; D unclear. Trimming cost V 2 bases and J 5 bases, with 12 bases left between them. Germline-derived CDR1 and CDR2 are KGHSH and LQKENI. The CDR3 covers 14 residues. CDR3 sequence: CASSPDPGNYGYTF. Written as DNA, the CDR3 is TGTGCCAGCTCACCAGATCCCGGGAATTATGGCTACACCTTC.

This clone has a single count. J is TRBJ1-1 and V is TRBV5-1; no firm D call. CDR3 length: 14 residues. V shed 0 bases and J shed 0 bases, with 6 bases lying between them. Germline CDR1 SGHRS, CDR2 YFSETQ. The CDR3 sequence is CASSLGSVNTEAFF. Written as DNA, the CDR3 is TGCGCCAGCAGCTTGGGCAGCGTGAACACTGAAGCTTTCTTT.

This sequence joins TRBV2 and TRBJ2-5; D may be TRBD1 (6 bases). CDR1 SNHLY and CDR2 FYNNEI come from the germline V gene. The V end was cut by 2 bases, the J end by 1 base, with 8 bases between. This CDR3 is 14 amino acids long. The CDR3 coding sequence is TGTGCCAGCAGTGAAAACAGGGCCCAAGAGACCCAGTACTTC. Translated: CASSENRAQETQYF.

The V and J genes are TRBV6-5 and TRBJ1-2, with TRBD1 matching 9 bases. This CDR3 comprises 15 residues. J lost 4 bases, V lost 4 bases, and 7 bases had no gene match. CDR1 is MNHEY and CDR2 is SVGAGI in the germline V gene. The CDR3 region is CASSSTTGGLYGYTF. Written as DNA, the CDR3 is TGTGCCAGCAGTTCCACGACAGGGGGGCTCTATGGCTACACCTTC.

The chain carries TRBV7-9 and TRBJ1-4; D is perhaps TRBD1 (5 bases). Trimming removed 2 bases from V and 8 bases from J, with 12 bases in between. This CDR3 is built from 14 residues. CDR1 and CDR2 from the germline V gene are SEHNR and FQNEAQ (reference sequence). CDR3 bases: TGTGCCAGCAGCTTACGAGGTGGGGGGGAAAAACTGTTTTTT. It is translated as CASSLRGGGEKLFF.

The chain uses TRBV5-4 and TRBJ1-1; D is perhaps TRBD1 (6 bases). Germline CDR1 and CDR2: SGHNT and YYREEE (reference sequence). The CDR3 covers 15 residues. V shed 2 bases and J shed 5 bases, with 16 bases lying between them. CDR3 amino acids: CASSFGGAWGTEAFF. The CDR3 nucleotides are TGTGCCAGCAGCTTCGGGGGGGCCTGGGGGACTGAAGCTTTCTTT.

The V gene is TRBV5-1, the J gene TRBJ2-7; 9 bases fit TRBD1. This CDR3 spans 15 amino acids. The J segment lost 1 base and the V segment lost 3 bases, leaving 5 bases of the junction unmatched. CDR1 SGHRS and CDR2 YFSETQ come from the germline V gene. The CDR3 sequence is CASSSSGTGSYEQYF. For the CDR3, the DNA is TGCGCCAGCAGCTCCTCCGGGACAGGGTCCTACGAGCAGTACTTC.